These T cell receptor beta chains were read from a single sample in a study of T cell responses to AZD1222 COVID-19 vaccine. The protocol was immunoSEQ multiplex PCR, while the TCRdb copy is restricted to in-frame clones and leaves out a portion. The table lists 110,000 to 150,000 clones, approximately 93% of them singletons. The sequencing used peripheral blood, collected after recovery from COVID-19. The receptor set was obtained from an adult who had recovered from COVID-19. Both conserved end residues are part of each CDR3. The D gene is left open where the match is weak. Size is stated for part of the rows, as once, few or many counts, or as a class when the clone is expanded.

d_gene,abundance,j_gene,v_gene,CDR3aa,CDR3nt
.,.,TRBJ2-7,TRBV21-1,CASSRWTGGIGEQYF,TGTGCCAGCAGCAGATGGACAGGGGGGATCGGCGAGCAGTACTTC
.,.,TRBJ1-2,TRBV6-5,CASSSQTRAGYTF,TGTGCCAGCAGCAGCCAAACCAGGGCCGGCTACACCTTC
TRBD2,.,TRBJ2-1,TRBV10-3,CAISPTSGSVNEQFF,TGTGCCATCAGTCCAACTAGCGGGAGTGTCAATGAGCAGTTCTTC
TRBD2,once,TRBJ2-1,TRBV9,CASSGRGLAGPNEQFF,TGTGCCAGCAGCGGACGGGGACTAGCGGGCCCCAATGAGCAGTTCTTC
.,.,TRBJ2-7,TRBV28,CASSLGWDEQYF,TGTGCCAGCAGTTTAGGGTGGGACGAGCAGTACTTC
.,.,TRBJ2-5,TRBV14,CASSRGPRETQYF,TGTGCCAGCAGCCGGGGACCCAGGGAGACCCAGTACTTC
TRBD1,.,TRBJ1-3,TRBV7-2,CASSFDRAGNTIYF,TGTGCCAGCAGCTTCGACAGGGCTGGAAACACCATATATTTT
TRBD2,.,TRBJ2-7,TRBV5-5,CASSWILAGSYEQYF,TGTGCCAGCAGCTGGATACTAGCGGGGTCCTACGAGCAGTACTTC
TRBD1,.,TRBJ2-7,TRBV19,CASSMGTGSYEQYF,TGTGCCAGTAGTATGGGGACAGGGTCCTACGAGCAGTACTTC
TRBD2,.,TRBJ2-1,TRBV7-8,CASSLGWLAGVDNEQFF,TGTGCCAGCAGCTTAGGGTGGCTAGCGGGAGTGGATAATGAGCAGTTCTTC
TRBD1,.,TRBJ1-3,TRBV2,CASRGTGGENTIYF,TGTGCCAGCAGGGGTACAGGGGGCGAAAACACCATATATTTT